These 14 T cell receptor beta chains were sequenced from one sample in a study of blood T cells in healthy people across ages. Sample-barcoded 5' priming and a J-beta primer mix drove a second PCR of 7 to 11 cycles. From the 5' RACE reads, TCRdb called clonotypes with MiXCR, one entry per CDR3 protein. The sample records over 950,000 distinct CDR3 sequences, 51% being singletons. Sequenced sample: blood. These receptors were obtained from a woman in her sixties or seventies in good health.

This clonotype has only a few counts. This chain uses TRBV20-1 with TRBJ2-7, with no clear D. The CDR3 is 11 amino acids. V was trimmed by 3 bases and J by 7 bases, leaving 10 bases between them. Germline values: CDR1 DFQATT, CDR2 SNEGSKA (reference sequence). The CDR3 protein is CSARGAGEQYF. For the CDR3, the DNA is TGCAGTGCTAGGGGCGCTGGGGAGCAGTACTTC.

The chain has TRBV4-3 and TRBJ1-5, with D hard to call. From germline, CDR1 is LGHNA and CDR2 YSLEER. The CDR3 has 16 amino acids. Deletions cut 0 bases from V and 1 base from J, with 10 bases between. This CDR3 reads CASSQELGLSNQPQHF. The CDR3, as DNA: TGCGCCAGCAGCCAAGAACTAGGACTCAGCAATCAGCCCCAGCATTTT.

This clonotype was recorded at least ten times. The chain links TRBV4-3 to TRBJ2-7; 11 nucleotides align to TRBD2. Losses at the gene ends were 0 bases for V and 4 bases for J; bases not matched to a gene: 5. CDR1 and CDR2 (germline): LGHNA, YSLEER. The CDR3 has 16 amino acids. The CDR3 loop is CASSQELAGAGYEQYF. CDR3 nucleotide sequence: TGCGCCAGCAGCCAAGAACTAGCGGGAGCTGGGTACGAGCAGTACTTC.

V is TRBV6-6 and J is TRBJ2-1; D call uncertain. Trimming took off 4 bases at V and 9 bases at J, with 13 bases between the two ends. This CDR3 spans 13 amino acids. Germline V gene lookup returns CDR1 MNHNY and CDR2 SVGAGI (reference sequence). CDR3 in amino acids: CASSFQYDVEQFF. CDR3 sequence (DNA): TGTGCCAGCAGTTTCCAGTACGACGTTGAGCAGTTCTTC.

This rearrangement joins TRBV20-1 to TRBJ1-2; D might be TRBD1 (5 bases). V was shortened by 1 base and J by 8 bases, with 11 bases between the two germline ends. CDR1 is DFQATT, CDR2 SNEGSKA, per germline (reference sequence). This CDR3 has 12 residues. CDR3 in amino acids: CSARAPGVGYTF. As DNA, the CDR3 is TGCAGTGCTAGAGCACCGGGGGTAGGCTACACCTTC.

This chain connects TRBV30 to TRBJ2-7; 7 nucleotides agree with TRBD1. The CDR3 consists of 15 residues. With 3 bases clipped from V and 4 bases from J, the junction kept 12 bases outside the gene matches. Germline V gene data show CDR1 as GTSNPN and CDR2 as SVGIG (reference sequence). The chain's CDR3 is CAWSAPDRANYEQYF. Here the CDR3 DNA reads TGTGCCTGGAGCGCTCCCGACAGGGCTAATTACGAGCAGTACTTC.

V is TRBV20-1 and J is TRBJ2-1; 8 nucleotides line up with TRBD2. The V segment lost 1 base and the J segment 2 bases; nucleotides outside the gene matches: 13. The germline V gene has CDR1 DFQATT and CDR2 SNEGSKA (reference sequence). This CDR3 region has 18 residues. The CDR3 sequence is CSARALRKAGGPYNEQFF. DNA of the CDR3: TGCAGTGCTAGAGCCCTCCGGAAGGCGGGAGGCCCCTACAATGAGCAGTTCTTC.

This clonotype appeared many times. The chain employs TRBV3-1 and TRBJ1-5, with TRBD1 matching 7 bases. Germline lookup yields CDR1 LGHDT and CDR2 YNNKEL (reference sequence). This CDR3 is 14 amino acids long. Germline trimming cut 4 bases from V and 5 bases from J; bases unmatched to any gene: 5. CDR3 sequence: CASSPRDSHQPQHF. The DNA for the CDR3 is TGTGCCAGCAGCCCCCGGGACAGTCATCAGCCCCAGCATTTT.

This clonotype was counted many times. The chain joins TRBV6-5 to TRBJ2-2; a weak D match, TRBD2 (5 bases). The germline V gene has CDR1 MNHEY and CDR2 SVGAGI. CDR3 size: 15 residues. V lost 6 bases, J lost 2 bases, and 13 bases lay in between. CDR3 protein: CASSQLGPNTGELFF. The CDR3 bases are TGTGCCAGCAGCCAACTAGGCCCAAACACCGGGGAGCTGTTTTTT.

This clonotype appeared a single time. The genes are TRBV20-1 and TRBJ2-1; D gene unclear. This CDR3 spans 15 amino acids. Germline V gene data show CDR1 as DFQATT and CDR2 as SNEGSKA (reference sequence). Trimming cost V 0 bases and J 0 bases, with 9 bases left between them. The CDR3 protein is CSARDRASSYNEQFF. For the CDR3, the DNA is TGCAGTGCTAGAGATCGGGCAAGCTCCTACAATGAGCAGTTCTTC.

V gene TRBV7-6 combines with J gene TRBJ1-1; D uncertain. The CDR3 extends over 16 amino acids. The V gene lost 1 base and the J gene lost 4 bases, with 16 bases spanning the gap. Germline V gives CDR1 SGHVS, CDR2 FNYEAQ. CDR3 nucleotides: TGTGCCAGCAGCTTAGGGACCACCTTAAAGGGCACTGAAGCTTTCTTT. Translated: CASSLGTTLKGTEAFF.

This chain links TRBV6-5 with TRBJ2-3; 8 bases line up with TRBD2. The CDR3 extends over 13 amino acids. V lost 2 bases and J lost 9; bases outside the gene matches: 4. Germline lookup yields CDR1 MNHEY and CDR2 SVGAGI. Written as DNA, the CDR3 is TGTGCCAGCAGTTACGGGACTAGTCGGACGCAGTATTTT. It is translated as CASSYGTSRTQYF.

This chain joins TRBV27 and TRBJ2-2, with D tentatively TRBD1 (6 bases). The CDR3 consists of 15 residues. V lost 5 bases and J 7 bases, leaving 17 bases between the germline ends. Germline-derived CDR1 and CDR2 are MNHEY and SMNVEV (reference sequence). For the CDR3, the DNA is TGTGCCAGCAGTGCGGACAGCCGGATTGGCGGGGAGCTGTTTTTT. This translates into CASSADSRIGGELFF.

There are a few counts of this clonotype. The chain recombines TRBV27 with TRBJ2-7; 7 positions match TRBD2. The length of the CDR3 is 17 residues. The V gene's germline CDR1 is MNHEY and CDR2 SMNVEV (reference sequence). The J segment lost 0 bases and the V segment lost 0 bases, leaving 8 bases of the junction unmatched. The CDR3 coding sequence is TGTGCCAGCAGTTTATCAGGCCGCGGGGGTAGCTCCTACGAGCAGTACTTC. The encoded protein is CASSLSGRGGSSYEQYF.